This passage covers 21 T cell receptor beta chains from one sample sequenced in a study of blood T cells in healthy people across ages. Next came a second PCR, run for about 7 to 12 cycles, which used a sample-barcoded 5' primer along with a J-beta primer mix. MiXCR, applied by TCRdb to the 5' RACE reads, yields one record per CDR3 protein. The table includes approximately 1.5 million distinct CDR3 sequences, about 42% detected once. The sample taken for sequencing was blood. The receptors shown here come from a woman under 30 in good health.

The chain combines TRBV28 with TRBJ2-1; no clear D gene. Germline CDR1 and CDR2: MDHEN and SYDVKM. There are 12 residues in the CDR3. V lost 4 bases, J lost 7 bases, and 8 bases lay in between. CDR3 nucleotides: TGTGCCAGCAGTTCGGATGTTAATGAGCAGTTCTTC. Translated: CASSSDVNEQFF.

In this sample, this clonotype turned up many times. The chain uses TRBV29-1 and TRBJ2-1, with a weak D call TRBD2 (6 bases). CDR1 is SQVTM and CDR2 is ANQGSEA in the germline V gene. Deletions cut 0 bases from V and 0 bases from J, with 12 bases between. The CDR3 has 16 amino acids. The CDR3 region has the DNA TGCAGCGTTGAAGATCATAGCGGAAGCTCCTACAATGAGCAGTTCTTC. It codes for CSVEDHSGSSYNEQFF.

There are a few counts of this clonotype. This chain uses TRBV11-2 with TRBJ1-2; D gene unclear. The V gene lost 1 base and the J gene lost 8 bases, with 11 bases spanning the gap. The length of the CDR3 is 13 residues. CDR1 and CDR2 (germline): SGHAT, FQNNGV. CDR3 protein: CASSLGRQRGYTF. The CDR3 DNA follows: TGTGCCAGCAGCTTAGGTCGGCAGAGGGGCTACACCTTC. Full variable domain (outside the CDR3, taken from reference TRBV11-2 and TRBJ1-2): EAGVAQSPRYKIIEKRQSVAFWCNPISGHATLYWYQQILGQGPKLLIQFQNNGVVDDSQLPKDRFSAERLKGVDSTLKIQPAKLEDSAVYLCASSLGRQRGYTFGSGTRLTVV.

The chain recombines TRBV10-3 with TRBJ2-1; 8 bases match TRBD1. The assigned J gene may be wrong: the sequence end matches TRBJ2-7 better. This CDR3 is built from 17 residues. The V gene's germline CDR1 is ENHRY and CDR2 SYGVKD. The CDR3 DNA is TGTGCCATCAGTGATAGACAGTCAGGGGGCTCCTACAATGAGCAGTACTTC. It translates to CAISDRQSGGSYNEQYF.

Note on this clonotype: At one of its ends the junction is not consistent with the germline gene, which may arise from a read error. The chain carries TRBV18 and TRBJ2-1; no clear D. Germline V gives CDR1 KGHSH, CDR2 LQKENI. The CDR3 length is 12 residues. CDR3 bases: TGTGCCAGCCCACCTGGCCCCGGTGAGCAGTTCTTC. The encoded protein is CASPPGPGEQFF.

The gene calls are TRBV5-6 and TRBJ2-7; unclear D gene. V lost 1 base and J 7 bases, leaving 9 bases between the germline ends. Germline CDR1 is SGHDT and CDR2 is YYEEEE. CDR3 length: 12 residues. CDR3 coding DNA: TGTGCCAGCAGCTTGCAGGATCGGGAGCAGTACTTC. Encoded protein: CASSLQDREQYF.

The chain links TRBV6-6 to TRBJ2-7, with D uncertain. The J call may be faulty, since TRBJ2-4 better matches the DNA end. Per the germline V gene, CDR1 is MNHNY and CDR2 is SVGAGI (reference sequence). The CDR3 runs 14 residues. The CDR3 DNA reads TGTGCCAGCAGTTACGGTGCAACCAAAAACATTCAGTACTTC. This codes for CASSYGATKNIQYF.

The CDR3 here is CRGGSHGGYTF. CDR3 nucleotides: TGCAGAGGGGGATCCCATGGAGGCTACACCTTC. The V gene is TRBV20-1, the J gene TRBJ1-2; D perhaps matches TRBD1 (6 bases). The CDR3 covers 11 residues. Germline V gene lookup returns CDR1 DFQATT and CDR2 SNEGSKA (reference sequence).

This clonotype was seen only a few times. The genes are TRBV27 and TRBJ2-3, with unresolved D. The V gene's germline CDR1 is MNHEY and CDR2 SMNVEV (reference sequence). This CDR3 contains 13 residues. Trimming shortened V by 8 bases and J by 0 bases, and 9 bases separated the two germline ends. For the CDR3, the DNA is TGTGCCAGCGCGCTAACTAGCACAGATACGCAGTATTTT. As protein: CASALTSTDTQYF.

The V and J genes are TRBV4-2 and TRBJ1-1; D ambiguous. V was trimmed by 3 bases and J by 6 bases, leaving 20 bases between them. Germline CDR1 LGHNA, CDR2 YNFKEQ. The CDR3 length is 16 residues. The CDR3 DNA reads as TGTGCCAGCAGCCATCCACGGGGATCGAGTATCCCTGAAGCTTTCTTT. Protein: CASSHPRGSSIPEAFF.

V usage is TRBV20-1 and J usage is TRBJ2-1, with D tentatively TRBD2 (5 bases). Germline CDR1 and CDR2: DFQATT and SNEGSKA (reference sequence). CDR3 length: 17 amino acids. The CDR3 DNA follows: TGCAGCGCGCAGCCAGTGCCGGCGCTAGCCAGCTACAATGAGCAGTTCTTC. This encodes CSAQPVPALASYNEQFF.

This clonotype was observed a handful of times. The genes are TRBV10-3 and TRBJ2-5; D not certain. Germline V gene lookup returns CDR1 ENHRY and CDR2 SYGVKD. The CDR3 covers 12 residues. Deletions cut 4 bases from V and 3 bases from J, with 6 bases between. The CDR3 protein is CAISAREETQYF. CDR3 bases: TGTGCCATCAGTGCCCGGGAAGAGACCCAGTACTTC.

The chain combines TRBV20-1 with TRBJ1-4; 10 bases are shared with TRBD1. CDR3 length equals 14 residues. CDR1 is DFQATT, CDR2 SNEGSKA, per germline (reference sequence). J lost 6 bases, V lost 6 bases, and 7 bases had no gene match. The DNA of the CDR3 is TGCAGTGCCATAGACGGGACAGGGGATGAAAAACTGTTTTTT. Amino acid sequence: CSAIDGTGDEKLFF.

The chain recombines TRBV12-3 or TRBV12-4 with TRBJ2-1; D ambiguous. V gave up 3 bases and J gave up 12 bases, with 9 bases separating them. This CDR3 is 11 amino acids long. The CDR3 DNA sequence: TGTGCCAGCAGTTTGAGTGAATGGCAGTTCTTC. This translates into CASSLSEWQFF.

This clonotype was counted a few times. The chain recombines TRBV6-2 or TRBV6-3 with TRBJ2-1, with TRBD2 matching 7 bases. The CDR3 is made up of 18 amino acids. Trimming removed 2 bases from V and 7 bases from J; junction bases left unmatched: 17. Germline CDR1 MNHEY, CDR2 SVGEGT. The CDR3, as DNA: TGTGCCAGCAGTTACGGGGGAGGGGCTGCCTCAGGGAGAAATGAGCAGTTCTTC. This encodes CASSYGGGAASGRNEQFF.

V is TRBV19 and J is TRBJ2-2, with 7 positions matching TRBD2. V shed 1 base and J 4 bases; nucleotides not matched to a gene: 6. This CDR3 region has 16 residues. The germline V gene has CDR1 LNHDA and CDR2 SQIVND (reference sequence). The CDR3 loop reads CASSIVGGLLTGELFF. In DNA form, the CDR3 reads TGTGCCAGTAGTATAGTGGGGGGACTACTCACCGGGGAGCTGTTTTTT.

V usage is TRBV20-1 and J usage is TRBJ2-5; 7 nucleotides line up with TRBD2. The CDR3 is 13 residues long. The germline V gene encodes CDR1 DFQATT and CDR2 SNEGSKA (reference sequence). J lost 6 bases, V lost 6 bases, and 10 bases had no gene match. The CDR3 nucleotides are TGCAGTGCCGGATTAGCGGGCGTGCAGACCCAGTACTTC. Translating gives CSAGLAGVQTQYF.

Concerning this clonotype itself: The CDR3 carries no conserved terminal phenylalanine or tryptophan, so it likely arises from a read error. This sequence joins TRBV7-9 and TRBJ2-4, with a weak D call TRBD1 (5 bases). The DNA end is more similar to TRBJ2-5, so the J call may be wrong. Germline assignment: CDR1 SEHNR and CDR2 FQNEAQ (reference sequence). This CDR3 has 15 residues. Here the CDR3 DNA reads TGTGCCAGCAGCTTAGTTACAGGTCCTGTGGAGACCCAGTACTTA. Its translation is CASSLVTGPVETQYL.

This clonotype was picked up a small number of times. V is TRBV20-1 and J is TRBJ2-3; 11 bases fit TRBD2. The CDR3 runs to 16 residues. Germline loops: CDR1 DFQATT, CDR2 SNEGSKA (reference sequence). V dropped 3 bases and J dropped 3; count of bases not matched to a gene: 8. The CDR3 sequence is CSARPHRLAGTDTQYF. Here the CDR3 DNA reads TGCAGTGCTAGGCCCCATCGACTAGCGGGGACAGATACGCAGTATTTT.

The chain has TRBV5-1 and TRBJ1-2; unclear D gene. V lost 4 bases to trimming and J lost 4 bases, with 8 bases between them. The CDR3 has 12 residues. Germline assignment: CDR1 SGHRS and CDR2 YFSETQ. This chain's CDR3 is CASSPDFYGYTF. CDR3 in DNA: TGCGCCAGCAGCCCGGACTTCTATGGCTACACCTTC.

This chain joins TRBV5-1 and TRBJ1-1; D may be TRBD1 (5 bases). V gave up 7 bases and J gave up 0 bases, with 19 bases separating them. CDR1 and CDR2 from the germline V gene are SGHRS and YFSETQ. The CDR3 sequence is 16 residues long. The CDR3 DNA is TGCGCCAGCCCTCTTGATGGGGGAGAAATGAACACTGAAGCTTTCTTT. As protein: CASPLDGGEMNTEAFF.